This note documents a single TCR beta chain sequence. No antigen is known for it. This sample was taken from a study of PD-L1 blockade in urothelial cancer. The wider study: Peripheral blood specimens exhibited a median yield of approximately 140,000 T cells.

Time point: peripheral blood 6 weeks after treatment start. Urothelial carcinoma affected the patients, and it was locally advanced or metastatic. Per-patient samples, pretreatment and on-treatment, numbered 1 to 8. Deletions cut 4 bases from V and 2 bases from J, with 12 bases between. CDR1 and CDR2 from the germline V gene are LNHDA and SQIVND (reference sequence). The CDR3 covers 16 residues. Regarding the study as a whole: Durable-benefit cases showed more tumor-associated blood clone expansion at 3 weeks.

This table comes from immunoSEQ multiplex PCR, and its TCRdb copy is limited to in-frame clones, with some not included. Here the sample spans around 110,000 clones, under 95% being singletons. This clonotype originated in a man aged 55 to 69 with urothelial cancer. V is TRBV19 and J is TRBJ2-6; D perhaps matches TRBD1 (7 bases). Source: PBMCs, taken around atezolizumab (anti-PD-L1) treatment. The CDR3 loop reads CASSNRGGAGANVLTF. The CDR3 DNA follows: TGTGCCAGTAGTAACAGGGGCGGGGCTGGGGCCAACGTCCTGACTTTC. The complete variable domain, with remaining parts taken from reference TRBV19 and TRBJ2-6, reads DGGITQSPKYLFRKEGQNVTLSCEQNLNHDAMYWYRQDPGQGLRLIYYSQIVNDFQKGDIAEGYSVSREKKESFPLTVTSAQKNPTAFYLCASSNRGGAGANVLTFGAGSRLTVL.